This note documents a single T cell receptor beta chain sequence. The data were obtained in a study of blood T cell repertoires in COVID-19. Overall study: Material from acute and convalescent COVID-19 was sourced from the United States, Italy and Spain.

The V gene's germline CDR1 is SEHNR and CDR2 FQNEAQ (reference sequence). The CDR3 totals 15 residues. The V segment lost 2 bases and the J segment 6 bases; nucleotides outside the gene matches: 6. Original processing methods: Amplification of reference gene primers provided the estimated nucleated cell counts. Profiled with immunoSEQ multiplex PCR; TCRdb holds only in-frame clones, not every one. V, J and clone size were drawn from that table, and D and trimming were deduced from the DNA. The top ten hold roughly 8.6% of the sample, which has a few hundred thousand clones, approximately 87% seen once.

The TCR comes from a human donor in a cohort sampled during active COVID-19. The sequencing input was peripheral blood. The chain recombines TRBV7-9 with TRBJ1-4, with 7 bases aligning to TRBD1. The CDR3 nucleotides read TGTGCCAGCAGCTTACTTTGGCAGGGGGATGAAAAACTGTTTTTT. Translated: CASSLLWQGDEKLFF.